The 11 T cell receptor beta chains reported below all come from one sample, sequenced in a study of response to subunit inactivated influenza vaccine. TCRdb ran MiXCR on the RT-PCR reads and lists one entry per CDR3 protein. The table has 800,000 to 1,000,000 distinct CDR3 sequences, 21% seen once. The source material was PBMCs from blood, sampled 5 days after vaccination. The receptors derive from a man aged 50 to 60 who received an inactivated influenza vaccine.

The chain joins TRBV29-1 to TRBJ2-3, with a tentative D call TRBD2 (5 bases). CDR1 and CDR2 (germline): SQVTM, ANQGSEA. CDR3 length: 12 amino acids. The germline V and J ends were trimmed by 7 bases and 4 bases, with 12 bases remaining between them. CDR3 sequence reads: CSARRAADTQYF. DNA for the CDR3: TGCAGCGCGAGACGAGCGGCAGATACGCAGTATTTT.

The CDR3 DNA reads as TGTGCCAGCAGTTTATCCCACAGGGCCTTCTATGGCTACACCTTC. Translating it yields CASSLSHRAFYGYTF. The V call is TRBV27, the J call TRBJ1-2, with D possibly matching TRBD1 (6 bases). Germline values: CDR1 MNHEY, CDR2 SMNVEV (reference sequence). The CDR3 is 15 residues long. V was cut by 0 bases and J by 4 bases, with 12 bases left in between.

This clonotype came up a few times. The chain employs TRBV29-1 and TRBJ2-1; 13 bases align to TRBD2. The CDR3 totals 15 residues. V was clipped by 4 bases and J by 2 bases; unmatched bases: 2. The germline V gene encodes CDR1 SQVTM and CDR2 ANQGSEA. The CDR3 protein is CSVVLAGGPYNEQFF. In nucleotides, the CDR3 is TGCAGCGTTGTACTAGCGGGAGGGCCCTACAATGAGCAGTTCTTC.

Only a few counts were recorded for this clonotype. The CDR3: CASSPSGSYGQPQHF. CDR3 DNA: TGTGCCAGCAGCCCCTCTGGGAGTTACGGTCAGCCCCAGCATTTT. The gene calls are TRBV7-2 and TRBJ1-5; D is undetermined. The V and J ends lost 5 bases and 6 bases respectively, with 17 bases between them. Germline V gene data show CDR1 as SGHTA and CDR2 as FQGNSA. CDR3 length equals 15 residues.

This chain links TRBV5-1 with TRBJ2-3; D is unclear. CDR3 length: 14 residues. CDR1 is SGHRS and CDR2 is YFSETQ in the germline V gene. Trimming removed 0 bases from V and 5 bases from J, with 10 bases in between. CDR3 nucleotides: TGCGCCAGCAGCTTGGAACCCCACCGAGATACGCAGTATTTT. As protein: CASSLEPHRDTQYF. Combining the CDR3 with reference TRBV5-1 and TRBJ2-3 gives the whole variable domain KAGVTQTPRYLIKTRGQQVTLSCSPISGHRSVSWYQQTPGQGLQFLFEYFSETQRNKGNFPGRFSGRQFSNSRSEMNVSTLELGDSALYLCASSLEPHRDTQYFGPGTRLTVL.

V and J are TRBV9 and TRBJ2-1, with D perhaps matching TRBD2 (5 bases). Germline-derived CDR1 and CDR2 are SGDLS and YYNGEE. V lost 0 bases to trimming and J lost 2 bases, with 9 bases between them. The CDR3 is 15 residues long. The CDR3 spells CASSVAAGPYNEQFF. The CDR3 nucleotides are TGTGCCAGCAGCGTAGCGGCGGGTCCCTACAATGAGCAGTTCTTC.

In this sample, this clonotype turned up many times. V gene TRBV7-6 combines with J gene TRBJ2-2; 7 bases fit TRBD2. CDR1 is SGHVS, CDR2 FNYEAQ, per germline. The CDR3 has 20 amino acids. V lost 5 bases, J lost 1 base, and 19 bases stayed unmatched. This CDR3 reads CASSLKGGSGHKQNTGELFF. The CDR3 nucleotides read TGTGCCAGCAGCCTTAAAGGCGGGAGCGGGCACAAACAGAACACCGGGGAGCTGTTTTTT.

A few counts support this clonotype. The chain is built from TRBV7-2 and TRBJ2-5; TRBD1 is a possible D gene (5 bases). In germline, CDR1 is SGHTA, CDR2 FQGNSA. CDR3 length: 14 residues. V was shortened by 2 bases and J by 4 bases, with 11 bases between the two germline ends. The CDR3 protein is CASSLRQQGETQYF. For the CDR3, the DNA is TGTGCCAGCAGCTTAAGACAGCAGGGAGAGACCCAGTACTTC.

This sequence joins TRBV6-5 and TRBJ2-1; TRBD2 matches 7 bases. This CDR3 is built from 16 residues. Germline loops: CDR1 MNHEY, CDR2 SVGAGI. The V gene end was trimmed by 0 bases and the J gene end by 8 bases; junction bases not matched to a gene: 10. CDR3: CASSYSREQALHEQFF. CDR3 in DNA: TGTGCCAGCAGTTACTCGCGGGAGCAAGCTTTGCATGAGCAGTTCTTC.

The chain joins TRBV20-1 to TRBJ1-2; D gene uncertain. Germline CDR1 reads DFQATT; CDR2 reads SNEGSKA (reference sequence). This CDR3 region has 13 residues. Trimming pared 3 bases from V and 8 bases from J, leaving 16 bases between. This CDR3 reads CSASLDGPKGYTF. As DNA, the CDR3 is TGCAGTGCTAGCCTGGACGGCCCTAAGGGCTACACCTTC.

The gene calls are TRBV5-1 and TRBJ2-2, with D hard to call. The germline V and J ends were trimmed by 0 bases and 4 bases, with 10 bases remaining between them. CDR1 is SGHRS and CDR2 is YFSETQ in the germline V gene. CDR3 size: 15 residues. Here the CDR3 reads CASSLGPVGTGELFF. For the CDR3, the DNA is TGCGCCAGCAGCTTGGGACCGGTGGGCACCGGGGAGCTGTTTTTT.